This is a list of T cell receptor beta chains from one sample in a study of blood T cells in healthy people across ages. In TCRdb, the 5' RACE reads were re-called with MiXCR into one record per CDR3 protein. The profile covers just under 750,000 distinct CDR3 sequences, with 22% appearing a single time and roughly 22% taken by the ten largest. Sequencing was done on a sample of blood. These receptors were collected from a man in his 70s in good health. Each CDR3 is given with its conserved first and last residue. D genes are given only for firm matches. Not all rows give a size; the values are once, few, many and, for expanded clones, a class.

CDR3: CASSQDYTNTGELFF; DNA: TGCGCCAGCAGCCAAGATTACACGAACACCGGGGAGCTGTTTTTT; D: -; J: TRBJ2-2; length: 15; V: TRBV4-3; size: -
CDR3: CASRTSGRRTGELFF; DNA: TGTGCCAGCAGGACTAGCGGGAGGAGGACCGGGGAGCTGTTTTTT; D: TRBD2; J: TRBJ2-2; length: 15; V: TRBV2; size: few
CDR3: CASSLDTYQPQHF; DNA: TGCGCCAGCAGCTTAGACACCTATCAGCCCCAGCATTTT; D: -; J: TRBJ1-5; length: 13; V: TRBV5-1; size: few
CDR3: CASSLQGVGKNIQYF; DNA: TGTGCCAGCAGCCTACAGGGGGTGGGCAAAAACATTCAGTACTTC; D: TRBD1; J: TRBJ2-4; length: 15; V: TRBV7-2; size: -
CDR3: CAGERRDTEAFF; DNA: TGTGCCGGGGAGAGGCGGGACACTGAAGCTTTCTTT; D: -; J: TRBJ1-1; length: 12; V: TRBV7-9; size: -
CDR3: CSVKKRDRSTEAFF; DNA: TGCAGCGTTAAGAAACGGGACAGAAGCACTGAAGCTTTCTTT; D: TRBD1; J: TRBJ1-1; length: 14; V: TRBV29-1; size: -
CDR3: CASSRTGSEEKLFF; DNA: TGTGCCAGCAGTCGGACAGGGTCGGAAGAAAAACTGTTTTTT; D: TRBD1; J: TRBJ1-4; length: 14; V: TRBV12-3/TRBV12-4; size: few
CDR3: CTNSYRRGRQQFF; DNA: TGTACCAACAGTTACCGGCGCGGGAGGCAGCAGTTCTTC; D: TRBD2; J: TRBJ2-1; length: 13; V: TRBV6-2/TRBV6-3; size: few
CDR3: CSARGTGGGVLNEQFF; DNA: TGCAGTGCTAGAGGTACTGGCGGGGGGGTTCTAAATGAGCAGTTCTTC; D: TRBD2; J: TRBJ2-1; length: 16; V: TRBV20-1; size: few
CDR3: CASGPRSGGETQYF; DNA: TGTGCTAGTGGTCCCCGGTCAGGGGGAGAGACCCAGTACTTC; D: TRBD1; J: TRBJ2-5; length: 14; V: TRBV12-5; size: few
CDR3: CASSVSSVAGAGEQFF; DNA: TGTGCCAGCAGCGTAAGTTCGGTAGCGGGAGCAGGTGAGCAGTTCTTC; D: TRBD2; J: TRBJ2-1; length: 16; V: TRBV9; size: few
CDR3: CSVLLLVTNEQFF; DNA: TGCAGCGTCCTCCTTCTGGTCACGAATGAGCAGTTCTTC; D: -; J: TRBJ2-1; length: 13; V: TRBV29-1; size: many
CDR3: CSASPTSYEQFF; DNA: TGCAGTGCTAGTCCGACTAGCTATGAGCAGTTCTTC; D: TRBD2; J: TRBJ2-1; length: 12; V: TRBV20-1; size: few
CDR3: CASSPQTRGAGNTIYF; DNA: TGTGCCAGCAGCCCACAGACCAGGGGGGCTGGAAACACCATATATTTT; D: TRBD1; J: TRBJ1-3; length: 16; V: TRBV11-2; size: -
CDR3: CASSLAWGAQVPYGYTF; DNA: TGTGCCAGCAGCTTAGCTTGGGGGGCCCAGGTCCCCTATGGCTACACCTTC; D: -; J: TRBJ1-2; length: 17; V: TRBV7-9; size: -
CDR3: CSVEGQGVYEQYF; DNA: TGCAGCGTTGAAGGACAGGGGGTCTACGAGCAGTACTTC; D: TRBD1; J: TRBJ2-7; length: 13; V: TRBV29-1; size: -
CDR3: CSAMKPGELFF; DNA: TGCAGTGCTATGAAACCCGGGGAGCTGTTTTTT; D: -; J: TRBJ2-2; length: 11; V: TRBV20-1; size: many
CDR3: CASREEGLRGNYGYTF; DNA: TGTGCCAGCAGGGAAGAGGGGTTGCGTGGTAACTATGGCTACACCTTC; D: -; J: TRBJ1-2; length: 16; V: TRBV28; size: -
CDR3: CATQRVGSPRDIQYF; DNA: TGTGCCACGCAAAGAGTCGGTTCGCCTAGAGACATTCAGTACTTC; D: -; J: TRBJ2-4; length: 15; V: TRBV27; size: few
CDR3: CASSERGGVGTEAFF; DNA: TGCGCCAGCAGTGAGAGGGGAGGGGTAGGGACTGAAGCTTTCTTT; D: -; J: TRBJ1-1; length: 15; V: TRBV10-2; size: few
CDR3: CASSPWGQGTNTEAFF; DNA: TGTGCCAGCAGTCCATGGGGACAGGGGACGAACACTGAAGCTTTCTTT; D: TRBD1; J: TRBJ1-1; length: 16; V: TRBV6-6; size: -
CDR3: CASSLTPVSSSYEQYF; DNA: TGCGCCAGCAGCTTGACCCCCGTCTCGAGCTCCTACGAGCAGTACTTC; D: -; J: TRBJ2-7; length: 16; V: TRBV5-1; size: -
CDR3: CASNLVGGDEKLFF; DNA: TGCGCCAGCAACTTGGTTGGGGGCGATGAAAAACTGTTTTTT; D: -; J: TRBJ1-4; length: 14; V: TRBV5-1; size: -
CDR3: CASGPVAGLVYGYTF; DNA: TGTGCCAGCGGTCCTGTTGCCGGGTTGGTCTATGGCTACACCTTC; D: -; J: TRBJ1-2; length: 15; V: TRBV28; size: few
CDR3: CASSFWGSNEQYF; DNA: TGTGCCAGCAGTTTCTGGGGGTCCAACGAGCAGTACTTC; D: -; J: TRBJ2-7; length: 13; V: TRBV27; size: few
CDR3: CSARDLWGGTSGVLYNEQFF; DNA: TGCAGTGCTAGAGATCTTTGGGGAGGAACTAGCGGGGTACTTTACAATGAGCAGTTCTTC; D: TRBD2; J: TRBJ2-1; length: 20; V: TRBV20-1; size: few
CDR3: CASSVGGSGRAQNEQFF; DNA: TGTGCCAGCAGCGTAGGTGGGAGCGGGAGGGCCCAAAATGAGCAGTTCTTC; D: TRBD2; J: TRBJ2-1; length: 17; V: TRBV9; size: few
CDR3: CASKNSLYTDTRYF; DNA: TGTGCCAGCAAGAATTCCCTCTACACAGATACGCGGTATTTT; D: -; J: TRBJ2-3; length: 14; V: TRBV28; size: -
CDR3: CSARDPGAGNQPQHF; DNA: TGCAGTGCTAGAGATCCGGGGGCGGGCAATCAGCCCCAGCATTTT; D: -; J: TRBJ1-5; length: 15; V: TRBV20-1; size: few
CDR3: CASSSILAWGNTEAFF; DNA: TGTGCCAGCAGCTCCATTCTGGCGTGGGGGAACACTGAAGCTTTCTTT; D: -; J: TRBJ1-1; length: 16; V: TRBV7-2; size: -
CDR3: CSASPSGANEQFF; DNA: TGCAGTGCTAGTCCTAGCGGGGCCAATGAGCAGTTCTTC; D: TRBD2; J: TRBJ2-1; length: 13; V: TRBV20-1; size: few
CDR3: CASSPETGYNEQFF; DNA: TGTGCCAGCTCACCAGAGACTGGTTACAATGAGCAGTTCTTC; D: -; J: TRBJ2-1; length: 14; V: TRBV18; size: few
CDR3: CAVQGEETQYF; DNA: TGTGCGGTACAGGGGGAAGAGACCCAGTACTTC; D: TRBD1; J: TRBJ2-5; length: 11; V: TRBV2; size: -
CDR3: CSAYGRAGNQPQHF; DNA: TGCAGTGCTTATGGGAGGGCGGGGAATCAGCCCCAGCATTTT; D: -; J: TRBJ1-5; length: 14; V: TRBV20-1; size: -
CDR3: CASSEFQGRSYNEQFF; DNA: TGTGCCAGCAGTGAATTTCAGGGCAGGTCCTACAATGAGCAGTTCTTC; D: -; J: TRBJ2-1; length: 16; V: TRBV25-1; size: -
CDR3: CASRDDRGNGYTF; DNA: TGTGCCAGCAGAGACGACAGGGGTAATGGCTACACCTTC; D: TRBD1; J: TRBJ1-2; length: 13; V: TRBV9; size: few
CDR3: CASSQGWWDTDTQYF; DNA: TGCGCCAGCAGCCAAGGATGGTGGGACACAGATACGCAGTATTTT; D: -; J: TRBJ2-3; length: 15; V: TRBV4-1; size: -
CDR3: CSVSTQGNQETQYF; DNA: TGCAGCGTATCAACACAGGGAAACCAAGAGACCCAGTACTTC; D: -; J: TRBJ2-5; length: 14; V: TRBV29-1; size: many
CDR3: CASASGHSTDTQYF; DNA: TGTGCCAGCGCTTCGGGGCACAGCACAGATACGCAGTATTTT; D: -; J: TRBJ2-3; length: 14; V: TRBV6-5; size: once
CDR3: CSASDGRSSYEQYF; DNA: TGCAGTGCTTCGGACGGACGAAGCTCCTACGAACAGTACTTC; D: -; J: TRBJ2-7; length: 14; V: TRBV20-1; size: -
CDR3: CASSFTKYEQYF; DNA: TGTGCCAGCAGTTTTACAAAATACGAGCAGTACTTC; D: -; J: TRBJ2-7; length: 12; V: TRBV12-3/TRBV12-4; size: few
CDR3: CASSPTTGRGAKNIQYF; DNA: TGTGCCAGCTCACCGACTACAGGGCGGGGAGCCAAAAACATTCAGTACTTC; D: -; J: TRBJ2-4; length: 17; V: TRBV18; size: -
CDR3: CASSLGAGSGGNQPQHF; DNA: TGCGCCAGCAGCTTGGGAGCCGGCTCAGGAGGCAATCAGCCCCAGCATTTT; D: -; J: TRBJ1-5; length: 17; V: TRBV5-1; size: -
CDR3: CSVGPQSTDTQYF; DNA: TGCAGCGTTGGGCCCCAGAGCACAGATACGCAGTATTTT; D: -; J: TRBJ2-3; length: 13; V: TRBV29-1; size: -
CDR3: CSATPPLTSGGVSYEQYF; DNA: TGCAGTGCTACTCCCCCCCTGACTAGCGGGGGCGTGTCCTACGAGCAGTACTTC; D: TRBD2; J: TRBJ2-7; length: 18; V: TRBV20-1; size: -
CDR3: CASSQVTSLYNEQFF; DNA: TGTGCCAGCAGCCAAGTTACCAGCTTGTACAATGAGCAGTTCTTC; D: -; J: TRBJ2-1; length: 15; V: TRBV4-2; size: -
CDR3: CASSEAGGLSDTQYF; DNA: TGTGCCAGCAGTGAAGCGGGGGGACTTTCAGATACGCAGTATTTT; D: -; J: TRBJ2-3; length: 15; V: TRBV6-1; size: few